This T cell receptor (beta chain) stems from a study of control samples from healthy donors and cancer patients. With V trimmed by 2 bases and J by 6 bases, 10 bases remained unmatched. The CDR3 has 16 residues. Germline-derived CDR1 and CDR2 are SNHLY and FYNNEI. Libraries were prepared by immunoSEQ multiplex PCR; TCRdb keeps only in-frame clonotypes and omits some of them. The table lists about 100,000 clones, about 90% of them singletons. The chain carries TRBV2 and TRBJ2-5; 9 bases line up with TRBD1. The receptor's source is a woman in her forties or fifties in good health. The sample was blood. The CDR3 here is CASSERPGTGLQTQYF. CDR3 DNA sequence: TGTGCCAGCAGTGAAAGGCCCGGGACAGGGTTGCAGACCCAGTACTTC. The whole variable domain, remainder taken from reference TRBV2 and TRBJ2-5, is EPEVTQTPSHQVTQMGQEVILRCVPISNHLYFYWYRQILGQKVEFLVSFYNNEISEKSEIFDDQFSVERPDGSNFTLKIRSTKLEDSAMYFCASSERPGTGLQTQYFGPGTRLLVL.